The source of this TCR beta chain is a study of shared clonotypes between healthy human individuals. Study-level information: A donor's plate count was three for CD4 naive and three for CD4 memory; CD8 naive had two and CD8 memory one. General study points: The low donor count limited represented genetic and exposure-history diversity.

On this clone: What it binds is unknown.

Researchers partitioned CD4+ cells into CD45RA+ naive and CD45RA-negative memory subsets. Looked up from germline, CDR1 is SGHRS and CDR2 is YFSETQ. V lost 0 bases to trimming and J lost 0 bases, with 10 bases between them. This CDR3 is built from 16 residues. This table comes from immunoSEQ multiplex PCR, and its TCRdb copy is limited to in-frame clones, with some not included. The data contain approximately 1.4 million clones, 98% of them singletons. The TCR sequence derives from a man between 25 and 39 years old in good health. The sequencing sample was made of naive CD4+ T cells sorted from blood. Noted subset: CD45RA+ positively selected. This chain joins TRBV5-1 and TRBJ1-5; D remains ambiguous. The CDR3 nucleotides read TGCGCCAGCAGCTTGGGGGGTGGAGCTAGCAATCAGCCCCAGCATTTT. It encodes CASSLGGGASNQPQHF.